These 8 T cell receptor beta chains share one sample of origin, sequenced in a study of technical replicates of blood from a few donors. Sequencing was performed with immunoSEQ multiplex PCR; in TCRdb, only in-frame clones are kept and a portion is missing. The sample consists of roughly 12,000 clones, roughly 94% of them appearing once. Input material: PBMCs. These receptors were obtained from a human donor in good health.

This chain uses TRBV6-6 with TRBJ1-1, with 8 bases identical to TRBD1. V lost 2 bases and J lost 8; bases outside the gene matches: 4. This CDR3 comprises 13 residues. The germline V gene has CDR1 MNHNY and CDR2 SVGAGI (reference sequence). DNA for the CDR3: TGTGCCAGCAGTTACCGGGACAGGTACGAAGCTTTCTTT. Translated, it gives CASSYRDRYEAFF.

The chain recombines TRBV30 with TRBJ1-3, with 7 bases identical to TRBD1. The CDR3 contains 15 residues. Germline V gene data show CDR1 as GTSNPN and CDR2 as SVGIG (reference sequence). The ends lost 8 bases at V and 3 bases at J; junction bases unmatched: 13. The CDR3 bases are TGTGCCGGCAACAGGGGTTCGTGGGGTGGAAACACCATATATTTT. Protein product: CAGNRGSWGGNTIYF. Full variable domain (remainder filled in from reference TRBV30 and TRBJ1-3): SQTIHQWPATLVQPVGSPLSLECTVEGTSNPNLYWYRQAAGRGLQLLFYSVGIGQISSEVPQNLSASRPQDRQFILSSKKLLLSDSGFYLCAGNRGSWGGNTIYFGEGSWLTVV.

The rearrangement joins TRBV5-1 to TRBJ2-2; TRBD2 aligns across 9 bases. Germline V CDR1 and CDR2: SGHRS, YFSETQ. The ends lost 3 bases at V and 3 bases at J; junction bases unmatched: 3. The CDR3 has 15 amino acids. The CDR3 is CASSSSSGDTGELFF. For the CDR3, the DNA is TGCGCCAGCAGCTCCTCTAGCGGGGACACCGGGGAGCTGTTTTTT.

This chain uses TRBV21-1 with TRBJ1-1; the table's D call of TRBD1 was not tested on the DNA. TRBV21-1 corresponds to a pseudogene. CDR3 size: 14 residues. The CDR3 loop is CASRYRGRGTEAFF. The CDR3 bases are TGTGCCAGCAGGTACAGGGGGCGAGGCACTGAAGCTTTCTTT.

The CDR3 loop reads CASSWTSGSTDTQYF. The CDR3, as DNA: TGTGCCAGCAGTTGGACTAGCGGGAGCACAGATACGCAGTATTTT. The genes are TRBV7-6 and TRBJ2-3; TRBD2 aligns across 11 bases. The germline gives CDR1 SGHVS, CDR2 FNYEAQ. The J segment lost 0 bases and the V segment lost 6 bases, leaving 2 bases of the junction unmatched. The CDR3 consists of 15 residues. Together with reference TRBV7-6 and TRBJ2-3, the CDR3 gives the full variable domain: GAGVSQSPRYKVTKRGQDVALRCDPISGHVSLYWYRQALGQGPEFLTYFNYEAQQDKSGLPNDRFSAERPEGSISTLTIQRTEQRDSAMYRCASSWTSGSTDTQYFGPGTRLTVL.

The chain carries TRBV27 and TRBJ2-7; no reliable D call. CDR3 length: 15 residues. The V end lost 3 bases, the J end lost 3 bases, and 15 bases lay between the germline ends. In germline, CDR1 is MNHEY, CDR2 SMNVEV (reference sequence). CDR3 DNA: TGTGCCAGCAGTTTTCAAGACACGCCCGGCTACGAGCAGTACTTC. Translation: CASSFQDTPGYEQYF.

This clone was detected once. The chain joins TRBV6-1 to TRBJ2-3; D is ambiguous. The ends were cut back, 3 bases at V and 2 bases at J, with 9 bases in the middle. Germline V gene data show CDR1 as MNHNS and CDR2 as SASEGT. The CDR3 runs 14 residues. The CDR3 protein is CASSDLRHTDTQYF. The CDR3, as DNA: TGTGCCAGCAGTGATCTGCGGCACACAGATACGCAGTATTTT.

This clone has a single count. The rearrangement joins TRBV6-1 to TRBJ1-5; 7 bases align to TRBD1. Trimming removed 4 bases from V and 4 bases from J; junction bases left unmatched: 7. The CDR3 runs to 15 residues. Germline CDR1 MNHNS, CDR2 SASEGT. The CDR3 bases are TGTGCCAGCAGTGGGGCGGGGACAGAAAATCAGCCCCAGCATTTT. Amino acids: CASSGAGTENQPQHF.